The 27 T cell receptor beta chains presented below share a single source sample, sequenced in a study of T cell changes during pregnancy in multiple sclerosis. Libraries were prepared by immunoSEQ multiplex PCR; TCRdb keeps only in-frame clonotypes and omits some of them. The sample holds roughly 110,000 clones; 91% are singletons and the top ten take 1.5% to 2%. Sequences were derived from peripheral blood, sampled before pregnancy. These receptors were taken from a female donor with multiple sclerosis, enrolled in a pregnancy study.

V and J are TRBV5-6 and TRBJ2-7; D is uncertain. Deletions cut 5 bases from V and 2 bases from J, with 8 bases between. This CDR3 contains 12 residues. Germline assignment: CDR1 SGHDT and CDR2 YYEEEE. The CDR3 here is CASSLFAYEQYF. CDR3 bases: TGTGCCAGCAGTCTCTTCGCCTACGAGCAGTACTTC.

CDR3 region: CASSLAGPRRGNTIYF. CDR3 coding DNA: TGCGCCAGCAGCTTGGCTGGCCCTCGGAGGGGAAACACCATATATTTT. The chain joins TRBV5-1 to TRBJ1-3; no reliable D call. V was shortened by 0 bases and J by 4 bases, with 14 bases between the two germline ends. The germline V gene has CDR1 SGHRS and CDR2 YFSETQ. CDR3 length equals 16 residues.

This chain uses TRBV9 with TRBJ1-3, with TRBD1 matching 10 bases. CDR3 size: 19 residues. Germline CDR1 SGDLS, CDR2 YYNGEE. Trimming cost V 0 bases and J 1 base; bases outside gene matches: 10. The CDR3 sequence is CASSVEPRDRGRSGNTIYF. The CDR3 DNA sequence: TGTGCCAGCAGCGTAGAACCGAGGGACAGGGGTAGATCTGGAAACACCATATATTTT.

The chain couples TRBV5-4 to TRBJ1-5, with D perhaps matching TRBD1 (6 bases). Germline CDR1 reads SGHNT; CDR2 reads YYREEE (reference sequence). V lost 4 bases and J lost 2, with 16 bases in between. CDR3 length: 16 amino acids. The CDR3 spells CASSHAPGVGNQPQHF. The DNA of the CDR3 is TGTGCCAGCAGCCACGCACCAGGGGTTGGCAATCAGCCCCAGCATTTT.

The J gene is TRBJ2-1, the V gene TRBV7-3, with 8 bases that match TRBD2. Germline values: CDR1 SGHTA, CDR2 FQGTGA. J gave up 7 bases and V 5 bases, and 7 bases lay outside the gene matches. The CDR3 totals 14 residues. The CDR3 DNA sequence: TGTGCCAGCAGCATTAGCGGGGTTATTAATGAGCAGTTCTTC. This encodes CASSISGVINEQFF.

The chain uses TRBV10-3 and TRBJ2-5; a possible D gene is TRBD1 (5 bases). The CDR3 has 14 residues. The germline V gene has CDR1 ENHRY and CDR2 SYGVKD. The V and J ends lost 3 bases and 2 bases respectively, with 10 bases between them. CDR3 DNA sequence: TGTGCCATCAGTGACTCAGGGAAACAAGAGACCCAGTACTTC. As protein: CAISDSGKQETQYF.

The chain employs TRBV7-6 and TRBJ1-6, with 10 bases identical to TRBD1. V shed 6 bases, J shed 9 bases, and the junction held 5 bases outside the gene matches. The germline gives CDR1 SGHVS, CDR2 FNYEAQ. CDR3 length equals 14 residues. CDR3 DNA sequence: TGTGCCAGCAGACCCGGGACAGGGGCTTCACCCCTCCACTTT. It specifies CASRPGTGASPLHF.

This clone came up a few times. The chain combines TRBV10-2 with TRBJ1-1; D unresolved. V lost 8 bases and J lost 4, with 8 bases in between. The CDR3 totals 11 residues. The germline V gene has CDR1 WSHSY and CDR2 SAAADI. The CDR3, as DNA: TGCGCCAGCCTTTCAGGCACTGAAGCTTTCTTT. As protein: CASLSGTEAFF.

This rearrangement joins TRBV19 to TRBJ2-3; 7 bases line up with TRBD1. With V trimmed by 5 bases and J by 3 bases, 11 bases remained unmatched. The CDR3 runs to 16 residues. CDR1 and CDR2 (germline): LNHDA, SQIVND (reference sequence). CDR3 region: CASSLLTGIGTDTQYF. The CDR3 DNA follows: TGTGCCAGTAGTCTCCTGACAGGGATAGGGACAGATACGCAGTATTTT.

The rearrangement links TRBV7-6 to TRBJ2-1; 15 positions agree with TRBD2. CDR3 length equals 17 residues. Germline CDR1 reads SGHVS; CDR2 reads FNYEAQ. V shed 3 bases and J 8 bases; nucleotides not matched to a gene: 8. DNA for the CDR3: TGTGCCAGCAGCTTCGGGACTAGCGGGGGGACTTTGGATGAGCAGTTCTTC. This translates into CASSFGTSGGTLDEQFF.

V usage is TRBV30 and J usage is TRBJ2-5; no clear D gene. Germline lookup yields CDR1 GTSNPN and CDR2 SVGIG (reference sequence). This CDR3 spans 14 amino acids. V was clipped by 0 bases and J by 7 bases, with 15 bases between them. CDR3 nucleotide sequence: TGTGCCTGGAGTGTGTCAAGTCGGGTGGGGACCCAGTACTTC. It codes for CAWSVSSRVGTQYF.

The rearrangement links TRBV5-1 to TRBJ2-5, with D tentatively TRBD2 (5 bases). Trimming stripped 2 bases from V and 3 bases from J, with 8 bases between. Germline V gives CDR1 SGHRS, CDR2 YFSETQ. The CDR3 is 13 residues long. CDR3 amino acids: CASSFGLKETQYF. CDR3 in DNA: TGCGCCAGCAGCTTCGGACTTAAAGAGACCCAGTACTTC.

The chain carries TRBV6-1 and TRBJ2-1, with 8 bases fitting TRBD2. The trim removed 3 bases at V and 7 bases at J, leaving 8 bases unmatched. This CDR3 region has 15 residues. The V gene's germline CDR1 is MNHNS and CDR2 SASEGT. The CDR3 region has the DNA TGTGCCAGCAGTGAGGACGGGAGGGTAAGGAATGAGCAGTTCTTC. Translation gives CASSEDGRVRNEQFF.

The rearrangement links TRBV6-4 to TRBJ2-2, with D perhaps matching TRBD1 (6 bases). Trimming removed 6 bases at V and 6 bases at J, with 14 bases between. There are 14 residues in the CDR3. The germline V gene encodes CDR1 MRHNA and CDR2 SNTAGT. CDR3 loop: CASSPSQGSGELFF. The CDR3 DNA reads TGTGCCAGCAGCCCATCACAGGGTTCCGGGGAGCTGTTTTTT.

The rearrangement joins TRBV10-1 to TRBJ1-1; 7 bases agree with TRBD1. This CDR3 region has 15 residues. V dropped 0 bases and J dropped 0; count of bases not matched to a gene: 1. CDR1 is WNHNN and CDR2 is SYGVQD in the germline V gene (reference sequence). CDR3 sequence reads: CASSESGGMNTEAFF. CDR3 DNA: TGCGCCAGCAGTGAGTCAGGGGGCATGAACACTGAAGCTTTCTTT.

The chain is built from TRBV4-1 and TRBJ1-6; D gene ambiguous. Between the trimmed V and J ends, which lost 0 bases and 10 bases, there was a span of 16 bases. The CDR3 totals 16 residues. The V gene's germline CDR1 is MGHRA and CDR2 YSYEKL. CDR3 loop: CASSQEPGGIGSPLHF. The CDR3 bases are TGCGCCAGCAGCCAAGAACCAGGTGGAATCGGCTCACCCCTCCACTTT.

This clone has a single count. The chain recombines TRBV2 with TRBJ2-7, with TRBD2 as a possible D gene (6 bases). CDR1 SNHLY and CDR2 FYNNEI come from the germline V gene. Trimming cost V 6 bases and J 7 bases, with 19 bases left between them. There are 14 residues in the CDR3. CDR3 sequence reads: CASSAGRIGGEQYF. The CDR3 DNA sequence: TGTGCCAGCAGCGCGGGACGTATTGGGGGGGAGCAGTACTTC. Looking up the rest from reference TRBV2 and TRBJ2-7 gives the full variable domain: EPEVTQTPSHQVTQMGQEVILRCVPISNHLYFYWYRQILGQKVEFLVSFYNNEISEKSEIFDDQFSVERPDGSNFTLKIRSTKLEDSAMYFCASSAGRIGGEQYFGPGTRLTVT.

The chain carries TRBV5-4 and TRBJ1-2; tentative D call: TRBD1 (6 bases). V lost 4 bases and J 8 bases, leaving 15 bases between the germline ends. Germline V gene lookup returns CDR1 SGHNT and CDR2 YYREEE (reference sequence). The CDR3 sequence is 13 residues long. In nucleotides, the CDR3 is TGTGCCAGCAGCCTAACAGGGTCTAACGGCTACACCTTC. This encodes CASSLTGSNGYTF.

CDR3 amino acids: CASSAILNTEAFF. DNA of the CDR3: TGTGCCAGCAGCGCTATCCTGAACACTGAAGCTTTCTTT. The chain has TRBV6-1 and TRBJ1-1; D is undetermined. The ends were cut back, 6 bases at V and 0 bases at J, with 8 bases in the middle. The CDR3 runs to 13 residues. Germline CDR1 and CDR2: MNHNS and SASEGT.

The rearrangement uses TRBV6-4 and TRBJ2-3, with TRBD2 identical over 10 bases. V shed 6 bases, J shed 2 bases, and the junction held 11 bases outside the gene matches. This CDR3 region has 17 residues. Looked up from germline, CDR1 is MRHNA and CDR2 is SNTAGT. The CDR3 nucleotides are TGTGCCAGCAGCAGGACTGGACTAGCGGATAACACAGATACGCAGTATTTT. Residues: CASSRTGLADNTDTQYF.

The rearrangement joins TRBV29-1 to TRBJ1-1; the match to TRBD1 covers 8 bases. CDR1 SQVTM and CDR2 ANQGSEA come from the germline V gene. V was pared by 6 bases and J by 0 bases, with 6 bases of the junction left unmatched. The CDR3 is 14 amino acids. The CDR3 nucleotides are TGCAGCGTGGACCCGACAGGGGTGAACACTGAAGCTTTCTTT. This translates into CSVDPTGVNTEAFF.

DNA for the CDR3: TGCGCCAGCAGCTCATTGGGGGGGTCAGCATACGAGCAGTACTTC. Translating gives CASSSLGGSAYEQYF. This chain joins TRBV5-1 and TRBJ2-7, with 7 positions matching TRBD2. V lost 3 bases, J lost 4 bases, and 10 bases stayed unmatched. Germline V gene lookup returns CDR1 SGHRS and CDR2 YFSETQ. The CDR3 has 15 residues. Filled out from reference TRBV5-1 and TRBJ2-7, the complete variable domain reads KAGVTQTPRYLIKTRGQQVTLSCSPISGHRSVSWYQQTPGQGLQFLFEYFSETQRNKGNFPGRFSGRQFSNSRSEMNVSTLELGDSALYLCASSSLGGSAYEQYFGPGTRLTVT.

This clone came up once. This CDR3 reads CASSLDASKGDTEAFF. The CDR3 DNA reads as TGTGCCAGCAGCTTGGATGCCTCGAAGGGGGATACTGAAGCTTTCTTT. The chain combines TRBV5-6 with TRBJ1-1, with D tentatively TRBD1 (6 bases). Trimming pared 0 bases from V and 5 bases from J, leaving 17 bases between. Germline V lookup: CDR1 SGHDT, CDR2 YYEEEE. There are 16 residues in the CDR3. The variable domain in full, completed from reference TRBV5-6 and TRBJ1-1, reads DAGVTQSPTHLIKTRGQQVTLRCSPKSGHDTVSWYQQALGQGPQFIFQYYEEEERQRGNFPDRFSGHQFPNYSSELNVNALLLGDSALYLCASSLDASKGDTEAFFGQGTRLTVV.

The chain employs TRBV7-9 and TRBJ2-7; D remains unclear. The germline CDR1 and CDR2 sequences are SEHNR and FQNEAQ (reference sequence). This CDR3 spans 11 amino acids. V was trimmed by 3 bases and J by 5 bases, leaving 5 bases between them. The CDR3 DNA reads as TGTGCCAGCAGCTTCCGGGACGAGCAGTACTTC. Protein product: CASSFRDEQYF.

The gene calls are TRBV15 and TRBJ2-7; TRBD1 aligns across 8 bases. V shed 3 bases, J shed 4 bases, and the junction held 8 bases outside the gene matches. The CDR3 spans 15 residues. The germline V gene encodes CDR1 LNHNV and CDR2 YYDKDF (reference sequence). CDR3 protein: CATSRDRVSVYEQYF. The CDR3 DNA sequence: TGTGCCACCAGCAGGGACAGGGTTTCTGTTTACGAGCAGTACTTC.

This clone ranks as large. Here the CDR3 reads CASRETGVLPQHF. DNA for the CDR3: TGTGCCAGTAGGGAGACAGGGGTTCTGCCCCAGCATTTT. This rearrangement joins TRBV19 to TRBJ1-5; 8 bases align to TRBD1. The CDR3 is 13 residues long. Per germline, CDR1 LNHDA and CDR2 SQIVND (reference sequence). J was trimmed by 9 bases and V by 6 bases; bases with no gene match: 7.

The chain carries TRBV7-9 and TRBJ1-5; TRBD1 agrees at 7 bases. After removal of 1 base from V and 2 bases from J, the junction contained 5 bases not matched to a gene. Germline loops: CDR1 SEHNR, CDR2 FQNEAQ (reference sequence). CDR3 length: 16 amino acids. CDR3 region: CASSLGQGGGNQPQHF. In nucleotides, the CDR3 is TGTGCCAGCAGCTTAGGACAGGGCGGCGGCAATCAGCCCCAGCATTTT.